This T cell receptor (beta chain) was recorded in a study of blood T cell repertoires in COVID-19. Looking at the study overall: PBMCs, B-cell-depleted T cells, or T cells provided the cDNA or gDNA that made up the material.

The CDR3 has 14 amino acids. Germline CDR1 is SGHRS and CDR2 is YFSETQ. The V gene lost 4 bases and the J gene lost 5 bases, with 15 bases spanning the gap. Using immunoSEQ multiplex PCR, the repertoire was profiled, and TCRdb retains in-frame clones only, with some absent. The sample holds about 70,000 clones, about four fifths seen once. The TCR sequence derives from a woman in her seventies with acute or convalescent COVID-19. The chain recombines TRBV5-1 with TRBJ1-2, with a weak D call TRBD1 (5 bases). Sequenced input: peripheral blood. The CDR3 DNA follows: TGCGCCAGCAGCCGAGATGGGGGGAGGTATGGCTACACCTTC. Encoded protein: CASSRDGGRYGYTF. Variable domain in full (rest from reference TRBV5-1 and TRBJ1-2): KAGVTQTPRYLIKTRGQQVTLSCSPISGHRSVSWYQQTPGQGLQFLFEYFSETQRNKGNFPGRFSGRQFSNSRSEMNVSTLELGDSALYLCASSRDGGRYGYTFGSGTRLTVV.